The clone carrying this T cell receptor (beta chain) was seen a single time. Sequencing was performed with immunoSEQ multiplex PCR; in TCRdb, only in-frame clones are kept and a portion is missing. The sample has approximately 97,000 clones, around 82% seen once; the top ten hold 0.65% to 0.9%. The CDR3 totals 13 residues. The germline V gene has CDR1 GTSNPN and CDR2 SVGIG (reference sequence). The V end lost 2 bases, the J end lost 5 bases, and 12 bases lay between the germline ends. The sample originates from a study of radiotherapy plus CTLA-4 blockade in lung cancer. The input for sequencing was peripheral blood, taken from a patient treated with radiotherapy plus ipilimumab. This sequence originates from a human donor with non-small cell lung cancer who had stable disease on radiotherapy plus ipilimumab. The gene calls are TRBV30 and TRBJ2-5; D is undetermined. CDR3 in amino acids: CAWSSQRRETQYF. The CDR3 DNA reads TGTGCCTGGAGTTCCCAAAGGCGCGAGACCCAGTACTTC.